A single sample gave rise to the 29 T cell receptor beta chains below, sequenced in a study of cytomegalovirus exposure and HLA in healthy donors. A multiplex PCR was run with 60 Vbeta primers and 13 Jbeta primers. The repertoire was sequenced with immunoSEQ multiplex PCR; TCRdb's copy has only in-frame clones and lacks some. The sample holds approximately 150,000 clones; around 73% are singletons and the top ten take about 3.2%. Sequencing used PBMCs. These receptors were obtained from a female donor in good health and CMV-seronegative.

This clone was picked up a small number of times. The chain has TRBV19 and TRBJ2-7; D possibly corresponds to TRBD1 (6 bases). The germline V gene encodes CDR1 LNHDA and CDR2 SQIVND (reference sequence). The CDR3 sequence is 14 residues long. Trimming left V 6 bases short and J 0 bases short, with 12 bases between. CDR3 protein: CASRPTGSSYEQYF. The DNA of the CDR3 is TGTGCCAGTAGACCGACAGGAAGCTCCTACGAGCAGTACTTC.

This clone was counted between two and nine times. The chain recombines TRBV19 with TRBJ1-5, with 9 bases matching TRBD1. The CDR3 covers 17 residues. Germline values: CDR1 LNHDA, CDR2 SQIVND (reference sequence). V gave up 4 bases and J gave up 0 bases; unmatched junction bases: 7. This chain's CDR3 is CASSTTGGSYSNQPQHF. Written as DNA, the CDR3 is TGTGCCAGTAGTACCACAGGGGGCAGTTATAGCAATCAGCCCCAGCATTTT.

A few counts support this clone. This chain links TRBV7-2 with TRBJ2-7; perhaps TRBD2 as D (5 bases). Trimming cost V 4 bases and J 2 bases, with 9 bases left between them. This CDR3 contains 13 residues. Germline V gene lookup returns CDR1 SGHTA and CDR2 FQGNSA. As DNA, the CDR3 is TGTGCCAGCAGCTATAGCGCCCCCTACGAGCAGTACTTC. Encoded protein: CASSYSAPYEQYF.

The V and J genes are TRBV25-1 and TRBJ2-1; 13 bases are shared with TRBD2. Germline V gene lookup returns CDR1 MGHDK and CDR2 SYGVNS. This CDR3 contains 13 residues. V shed 6 bases and J 10 bases; nucleotides not matched to a gene: 3. The CDR3 nucleotides read TGTGCCAGCAGCTCGGGACTAGCGGGAGAGCAGTTCTTC. It encodes CASSSGLAGEQFF.

This clone has just a few counts. The chain joins TRBV6-1 to TRBJ1-1; perhaps TRBD1 as D (6 bases). Germline values: CDR1 MNHNS, CDR2 SASEGT. The CDR3 sequence is 14 residues long. Trimming pared 5 bases from V and 1 base from J, leaving 11 bases between. CDR3 in DNA: TGTGCCAGCAGTCGGCAACAGGGGAACACTGAAGCTTTCTTT. As protein: CASSRQQGNTEAFF.

This clone was observed a single time. This rearrangement joins TRBV5-1 to TRBJ1-6, with D hard to call. This CDR3 has 14 amino acids. CDR1 is SGHRS, CDR2 YFSETQ, per germline. Trimming shortened V by 0 bases and J by 10 bases, and 11 bases separated the two germline ends. For the CDR3, the DNA is TGCGCCAGCAGCTTGGCTGGGGAGCGCTCACCCCTCCACTTT. Protein: CASSLAGERSPLHF.

The chain carries TRBV19 and TRBJ1-1; D may be TRBD1 (6 bases). V lost 8 bases and J lost 0, with 13 bases in between. CDR1 and CDR2 from the germline V gene are LNHDA and SQIVND (reference sequence). The CDR3 is made up of 14 amino acids. CDR3 in DNA: TGTGCCAGTGGCAGGGAGGGGGTGAACACTGAAGCTTTCTTT. It is translated as CASGREGVNTEAFF.

Details on this clone: Sequence at one end of the junction differs from germline and may be a read error. Other DNA sequences of this sample code for an identical CDR3. CDR3 bases: TGTAGCGTTGAGCACCCCGGGACAGCTGGGACCTACGAGCAGTACTTC. This codes for CSVEHPGTAGTYEQYF. This chain links TRBV29-1 with TRBJ2-7; 7 bases map to TRBD1. The CDR3 loop spans 16 amino acids. Germline loops: CDR1 SQVTM, CDR2 ANQGSEA.

CDR3 sequence (DNA): TGCGCCAGCAGCTTGGCCTTAAGCACAGATACGCAGTATTTT. Translation gives CASSLALSTDTQYF. The chain links TRBV5-1 to TRBJ2-3; no reliable D call. Germline V gene lookup returns CDR1 SGHRS and CDR2 YFSETQ. The CDR3 is made up of 14 amino acids. V was cut by 0 bases and J by 0 bases, with 5 bases left in between.

This clone was recorded once. The rearrangement uses TRBV18 and TRBJ2-5; weak D call: TRBD1 (6 bases). The assigned J gene may be wrong: the sequence end matches TRBJ2-7 better. The CDR3 extends over 14 amino acids. CDR1 KGHSH and CDR2 LQKENI come from the germline V gene. Here the CDR3 reads CASSPLQGRGEQYF. For the CDR3, the DNA is TGTGCCAGCTCACCCCTACAGGGTCGGGGCGAGCAGTACTTC.

The V gene is TRBV19, the J gene TRBJ1-3; D gene ambiguous. CDR3 length: 14 residues. Deletions cut 3 bases from V and 2 bases from J, with 8 bases between. Germline CDR1 is LNHDA and CDR2 is SQIVND (reference sequence). This chain's CDR3 is CASSIRGPGNTIYF. The CDR3 nucleotides read TGTGCCAGTAGTATTAGAGGTCCTGGAAACACCATATATTTT.

The gene calls are TRBV4-3 and TRBJ1-2; TRBD1 is a possible D gene (6 bases). The CDR3 sequence is 16 residues long. Germline-derived CDR1 and CDR2 are LGHNA and YSLEER. The V gene lost 3 bases and the J gene lost 6 bases, with 20 bases spanning the gap. The chain's CDR3 is CASSQDRTGISNGYTF. As DNA, the CDR3 is TGCGCCAGCAGCCAGGACCGAACAGGGATAAGTAATGGCTACACCTTC.

The chain uses TRBV5-1 and TRBJ2-5, with D possibly TRBD1 on 6 matching bases. Germline V lookup: CDR1 SGHRS, CDR2 YFSETQ. There are 12 residues in the CDR3. V gave up 6 bases and J gave up 2 bases, with 8 bases separating them. CDR3 in amino acids: CASTGQQETQYF. CDR3 coding DNA: TGCGCCAGCACAGGACAGCAAGAGACCCAGTACTTC.

The CDR3 DNA is TGTGCCACCAGCAAGGGGACAGGGGTACGGAGCACTGAAGCTTTCTTT. Translating it yields CATSKGTGVRSTEAFF. V is TRBV15 and J is TRBJ1-1; 10 nucleotides agree with TRBD1. Trimming removed 4 bases from V and 4 bases from J; junction bases left unmatched: 9. CDR1 and CDR2 from the germline V gene are LNHNV and YYDKDF (reference sequence). CDR3 size: 16 residues.

This clone was observed once. This chain links TRBV6-7 with TRBJ2-7, with D maybe TRBD2 (5 bases). TRBV6-7 is an open reading frame whose function is uncertain. The CDR3 covers 12 residues. The germline V and J ends were trimmed by 7 bases and 2 bases, with 9 bases remaining between them. The CDR3 DNA follows: TGTGCCAGCACCGGGATTCCCTACGAGCAGTACTTC. Its translation: CASTGIPYEQYF.

The chain carries TRBV30 and TRBJ2-5; D is perhaps TRBD2 (6 bases). The last part of the DNA fits TRBJ2-7 better; the J call may be wrong. The CDR3 runs to 12 residues. Germline CDR1 and CDR2: GTSNPN and SVGIG (reference sequence). This CDR3 reads CACGGGPYEQYF. The DNA for the CDR3 is TGTGCCTGTGGCGGAGGGCCCTACGAGCAGTACTTC.

This clone was detected only a few times. One junction end disagrees with the germline gene, perhaps due to a read error. The chain is built from TRBV7-9 and TRBJ1-2; maybe TRBD1 (6 bases). Germline CDR1 SEHNR, CDR2 FQNEAQ (reference sequence). The CDR3 has 13 amino acids. The CDR3 reads CASSHGQNYGYPF. The CDR3 coding sequence is TGTGCCAGCAGCCACGGACAGAACTATGGCTACCCCTTC.

Comments on this clone: The junction departs from the called germline gene at one end, perhaps through a read error. The V call is TRBV4-3, the J call TRBJ1-2; D remains unclear. Germline loops: CDR1 LGHNA, CDR2 YSLEER. This CDR3 spans 15 amino acids. The CDR3 bases are TGCGCCAGCAGCCAAGAGTCGACGGGTTGGTTCGGCTACCCCTTC. It is translated as CASSQESTGWFGYPF.

The V call is TRBV11-3, the J call TRBJ2-3; 10 nucleotides match TRBD2. Germline-derived CDR1 and CDR2 are SGHNT and YENEEA. V shed 3 bases, J shed 3 bases, and the junction held 9 bases outside the gene matches. The length of the CDR3 is 17 residues. CDR3 region: CASSFGSSGSKTDTQYF. The CDR3 DNA follows: TGTGCCAGCAGCTTCGGGTCTAGCGGGAGCAAAACAGATACGCAGTATTTT.

The rearrangement links TRBV30 to TRBJ2-7; TRBD1 is a possible D gene (5 bases). V was cut by 4 bases and J by 2 bases, with 15 bases left in between. Looked up from germline, CDR1 is GTSNPN and CDR2 is SVGIG (reference sequence). The CDR3 consists of 14 residues. CDR3 sequence reads: CAWNPTGVTYEQYF. In nucleotides, the CDR3 is TGTGCCTGGAACCCTACAGGTGTCACCTACGAGCAGTACTTC.

This chain connects TRBV5-4 to TRBJ2-3; possible D gene TRBD2, 5 bases. Germline V gene data show CDR1 as SGHNT and CDR2 as YYREEE (reference sequence). Trimming cost V 4 bases and J 5 bases, with 8 bases left between them. The CDR3 extends over 12 amino acids. CDR3 DNA: TGTGCCAGCAGCCTAGCAGTAGATACGCAGTATTTT. This encodes CASSLAVDTQYF. Filled out from reference TRBV5-4 and TRBJ2-3, the complete variable domain reads ETGVTQSPTHLIKTRGQQVTLRCSSQSGHNTVSWYQQALGQGPQFIFQYYREEENGRGNFPPRFSGLQFPNYSSELNVNALELDDSALYLCASSLAVDTQYFGPGTRLTVL.

CDR3: CASSLFGGSTDTQYF. The CDR3 nucleotides are TGTGCCAGCAGCCTCTTCGGGGGGAGCACAGATACGCAGTATTTT. The chain carries TRBV7-2 and TRBJ2-3; TRBD2 matches at 7 bases. This CDR3 has 15 residues. The J segment lost 0 bases and the V segment lost 5 bases, leaving 5 bases of the junction unmatched. Germline CDR1 and CDR2: SGHTA and FQGNSA. Full variable domain (remainder filled in from reference TRBV7-2 and TRBJ2-3): GAGVSQSPSNKVTEKGKDVELRCDPISGHTALYWYRQSLGQGLEFLIYFQGNSAPDKSGLPSDRFSAERTGGSVSTLTIQRTQQEDSAVYLCASSLFGGSTDTQYFGPGTRLTVL.

The chain uses TRBV7-6 and TRBJ1-3; perhaps TRBD1 as D (5 bases). Trimming cost V 0 bases and J 8 bases, with 20 bases left between them. Germline V CDR1 and CDR2: SGHVS, FNYEAQ. The CDR3 extends over 17 amino acids. The DNA of the CDR3 is TGTGCCAGCAGCTTAGCCCCCGTTGAACAGGACGCGGACACCATATATTTT. Translation: CASSLAPVEQDADTIYF. The variable domain in full, with the rest retrieved from reference TRBV7-6 and TRBJ1-3, is GAGVSQSPRYKVTKRGQDVALRCDPISGHVSLYWYRQALGQGPEFLTYFNYEAQQDKSGLPNDRFSAERPEGSISTLTIQRTEQRDSAMYRCASSLAPVEQDADTIYFGEGSWLTVV.

The chain links TRBV28 to TRBJ1-5, with 7 bases that match TRBD1. Germline CDR1 is MDHEN and CDR2 is SYDVKM. Germline trimming cut 5 bases from V and 1 base from J; bases unmatched to any gene: 11. CDR3 size: 17 residues. The CDR3 DNA follows: TGTGCCAGCAGTGGCGGGAGGGGGCCGGCAAGCAATCAGCCCCAGCATTTT. Protein sequence: CASSGGRGPASNQPQHF.

The chain joins TRBV7-9 to TRBJ2-3; perhaps TRBD2 as D (5 bases). The germline V gene has CDR1 SEHNR and CDR2 FQNEAQ (reference sequence). This CDR3 contains 15 residues. V dropped 2 bases and J dropped 1 base, with 10 bases sitting between them. CDR3 loop: CASSLFSGGTDTQYF. The CDR3 DNA sequence: TGTGCCAGCAGCTTATTTTCCGGGGGCACAGATACGCAGTATTTT.

This chain connects TRBV15 to TRBJ2-7; 8 bases line up with TRBD1. The CDR3 length is 15 residues. CDR1 is LNHNV and CDR2 is YYDKDF in the germline V gene (reference sequence). With V trimmed by 1 base and J by 7 bases, 9 bases remained unmatched. CDR3 region: CATSRALGQALEQYF. In DNA, the CDR3 is TGTGCCACCAGCAGAGCCTTGGGACAGGCCTTGGAGCAGTACTTC.

The chain recombines TRBV5-5 with TRBJ2-1; a weak D match, TRBD2 (6 bases). This CDR3 comprises 16 residues. CDR1 is SGHKS and CDR2 is YYEKEE in the germline V gene (reference sequence). The germline V and J ends were trimmed by 0 bases and 4 bases, with 14 bases remaining between them. The CDR3 loop reads CASSLAGASAYNEQFF. The CDR3 coding sequence is TGTGCCAGCAGCTTGGCCGGGGCTAGCGCATACAATGAGCAGTTCTTC.

The genes are TRBV25-1 and TRBJ1-1; 8 bases match TRBD1. CDR1 and CDR2 (germline): MGHDK, SYGVNS. V trimming: 3 bases; J trimming: 8 bases; junction bases outside the gene matches: 5. There are 13 residues in the CDR3. The CDR3 DNA reads as TGTGCCAGCAGTGAGCCAGGGACAGGAGAAGCTTTCTTT. It specifies CASSEPGTGEAFF.

This rearrangement joins TRBV6-1 to TRBJ2-1; 10 positions match TRBD1. The V gene's germline CDR1 is MNHNS and CDR2 SASEGT. Trimming cost V 8 bases and J 7 bases; bases outside gene matches: 5. The length of the CDR3 is 13 residues. CDR3 loop: CASGTGVDNEQFF. CDR3 DNA sequence: TGTGCCAGCGGGACAGGGGTGGATAATGAGCAGTTCTTC.